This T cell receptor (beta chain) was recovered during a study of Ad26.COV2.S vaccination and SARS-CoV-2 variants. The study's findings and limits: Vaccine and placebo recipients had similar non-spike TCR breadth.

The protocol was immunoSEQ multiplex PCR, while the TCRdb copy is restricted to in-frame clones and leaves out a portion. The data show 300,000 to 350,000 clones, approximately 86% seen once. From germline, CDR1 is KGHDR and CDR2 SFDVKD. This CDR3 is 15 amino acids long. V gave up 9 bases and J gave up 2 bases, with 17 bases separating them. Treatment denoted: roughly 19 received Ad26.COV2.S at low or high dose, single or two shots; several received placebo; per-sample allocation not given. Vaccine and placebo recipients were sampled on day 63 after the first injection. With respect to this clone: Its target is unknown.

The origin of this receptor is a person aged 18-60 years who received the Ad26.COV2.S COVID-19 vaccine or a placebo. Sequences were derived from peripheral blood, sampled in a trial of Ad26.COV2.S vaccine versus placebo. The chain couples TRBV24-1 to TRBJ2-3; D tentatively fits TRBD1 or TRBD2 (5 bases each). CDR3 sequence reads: CATSGTRPNTDTQYF. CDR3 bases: TGTGCCACCTCTGGGACGCGCCCCAACACAGATACGCAGTATTTT.